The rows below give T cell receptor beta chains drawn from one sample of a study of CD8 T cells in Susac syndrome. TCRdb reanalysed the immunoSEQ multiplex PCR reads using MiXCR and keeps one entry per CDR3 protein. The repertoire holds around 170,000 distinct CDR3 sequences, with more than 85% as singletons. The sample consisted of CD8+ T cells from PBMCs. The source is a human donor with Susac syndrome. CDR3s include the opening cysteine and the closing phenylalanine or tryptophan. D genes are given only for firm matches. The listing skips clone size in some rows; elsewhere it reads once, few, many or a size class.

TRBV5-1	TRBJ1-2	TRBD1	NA	CASSPGQGRDGYTF	TGCGCCAGCAGCCCCGGACAGGGTAGGGATGGCTACACCTTC
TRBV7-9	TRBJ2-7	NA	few	CASSLAGEQYF	TGTGCCAGTAGTTTGGCGGGTGAGCAGTACTTC
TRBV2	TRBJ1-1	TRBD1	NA	CARLGTVGVEAFF	TGTGCCAGACTCGGGACAGTGGGAGTCGAAGCTTTCTTT
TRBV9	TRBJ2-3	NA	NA	CASARGAEDTQYF	TGTGCCAGCGCTAGGGGGGCCGAAGATACGCAGTATTTT
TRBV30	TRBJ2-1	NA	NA	CAWSTKGGALDEQFF	TGTGCCTGGAGTACCAAAGGCGGGGCCCTCGATGAGCAGTTCTTC
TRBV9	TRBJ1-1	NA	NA	CASSRDDITLTEAFF	TGTGCCAGCAGCCGGGACGACATCACGCTCACTGAAGCTTTCTTT
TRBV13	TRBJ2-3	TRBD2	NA	CASSATSGPTDTQYF	TGTGCCAGCAGCGCGACTAGCGGACCCACAGATACGCAGTATTTT
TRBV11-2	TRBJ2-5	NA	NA	CASSDEVVPETQYF	TGTGCCAGCAGTGACGAGGTCGTCCCGGAGACCCAGTACTTC
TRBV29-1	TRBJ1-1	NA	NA	CSYVGLGAGNTEAFF	TGCAGCTATGTGGGACTAGGGGCTGGGAACACTGAAGCTTTCTTT
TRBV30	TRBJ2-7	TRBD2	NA	CAWGLAGGQYEQYF	TGTGCCTGGGGTTTAGCGGGGGGGCAGTACGAGCAGTACTTC
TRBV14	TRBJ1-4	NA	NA	CASSQELAEYNEKLFF	TGTGCCAGCAGCCAAGAATTGGCAGAATATAATGAAAAACTGTTTTTT
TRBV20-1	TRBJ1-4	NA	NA	CSARGKQGTLKVGVDEKLFF	TGCAGTGCTAGAGGAAAACAGGGTACATTGAAAGTAGGGGTCGATGAAAAACTGTTTTTT
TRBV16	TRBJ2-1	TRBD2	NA	CASSQEGLASYNEQFF	TGTGCCAGCAGCCAGGAGGGACTAGCGTCATACAATGAGCAGTTCTTC
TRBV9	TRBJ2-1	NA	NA	CASSVFLGGRDEQFF	TGTGCCAGCAGCGTATTCCTGGGGGGCCGGGATGAGCAGTTCTTC
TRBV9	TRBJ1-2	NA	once	CASSADGSRYGYTF	TGTGCCAGCAGCGCCGATGGCTCCCGCTATGGCTACACCTTC
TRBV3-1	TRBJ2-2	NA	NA	CASSQEELGSNTGELFF	TGTGCCAGCAGCCAAGAAGAGCTGGGTTCGAACACCGGGGAGCTGTTTTTT
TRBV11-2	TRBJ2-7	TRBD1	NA	CASGSTGDTEQYF	TGTGCCAGCGGATCGACAGGGGATACCGAGCAGTACTTC
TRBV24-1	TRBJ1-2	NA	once	CATSDLTEADLTNYGYTF	TGTGCCACCAGTGATCTTACAGAAGCTGACCTTACTAACTATGGCTACACCTTC
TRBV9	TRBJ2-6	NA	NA	CASSVDVGVGSGANVLTF	TGTGCCAGCAGCGTAGATGTGGGGGTTGGCTCTGGGGCCAACGTCCTGACTTTC
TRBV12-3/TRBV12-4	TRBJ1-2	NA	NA	CASSTPGTVYGYTF	TGTGCCAGCAGTACCCCCGGGACTGTATATGGCTACACCTTC
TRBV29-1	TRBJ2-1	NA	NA	CSVDDSYNEQFF	TGCAGCGTTGATGACTCCTACAATGAGCAGTTCTTC
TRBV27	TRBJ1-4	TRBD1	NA	CASSFDRGGEKLFF	TGTGCCAGCAGTTTTGACAGGGGTGGGGAAAAACTGTTTTTT
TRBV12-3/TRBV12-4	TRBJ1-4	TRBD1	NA	CASSRGTENEKLFF	TGTGCCAGCAGTCGTGGGACAGAGAATGAAAAACTGTTTTTT
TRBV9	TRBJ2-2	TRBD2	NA	CASSSRTSGPGELFF	TGTGCCAGCAGCTCGCGGACTAGCGGGCCCGGGGAGCTGTTTTTT
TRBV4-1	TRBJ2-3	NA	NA	CASSQSSGVPADTQYF	TGCGCCAGCAGCCAAAGTTCCGGGGTGCCGGCAGACACGCAGTATTTT
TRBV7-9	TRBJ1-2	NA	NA	CASSLAQGLDYGYTF	TGTGCCAGCAGCTTAGCTCAGGGCCTCGACTATGGCTACACCTTC
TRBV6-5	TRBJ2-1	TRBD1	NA	CASSTGTGLNEQFF	TGTGCCAGCAGTACCGGGACAGGGCTAAATGAGCAGTTCTTC
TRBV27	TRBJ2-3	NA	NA	CASSFKGGQDTQYF	TGTGCCAGCAGTTTTAAGGGGGGGCAAGATACGCAGTATTTT
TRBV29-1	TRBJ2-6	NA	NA	CSVHWFGANVLTF	TGCAGCGTGCATTGGTTCGGGGCCAACGTCCTGACTTTC
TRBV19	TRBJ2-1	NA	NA	CASSNPGDEQFF	TGTGCCAGTAGTAATCCCGGGGATGAGCAGTTCTTC
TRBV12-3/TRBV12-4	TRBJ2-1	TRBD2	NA	CASSTRTSGRPYNEQFF	TGTGCCAGCAGTACCAGGACTAGCGGGAGGCCCTACAATGAGCAGTTCTTC
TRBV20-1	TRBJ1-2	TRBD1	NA	CSARQGQAYGYTF	TGCAGTGCTAGACAAGGACAGGCCTATGGCTACACCTTC
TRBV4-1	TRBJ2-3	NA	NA	CASSQGGSTDTQYF	TGCGCCAGCAGCCAAGGAGGGAGCACAGATACGCAGTATTTT
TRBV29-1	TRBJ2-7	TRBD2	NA	CSASGGVLGSYEQYF	TGCAGCGCCAGCGGGGGGGTTCTGGGGTCCTACGAGCAGTACTTC
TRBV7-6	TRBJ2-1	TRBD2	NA	CASQMASGVANEQFF	TGTGCCAGTCAGATGGCTAGCGGGGTGGCCAATGAGCAGTTCTTC
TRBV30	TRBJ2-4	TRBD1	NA	CAWSLGTGGNIQYF	TGTGCCTGGAGTTTGGGGACAGGGGGAAACATTCAGTACTTC
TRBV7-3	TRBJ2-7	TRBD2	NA	CASSLESSGIYEQYF	TGTGCCAGCAGCTTAGAGTCTAGCGGCATATACGAGCAGTACTTC
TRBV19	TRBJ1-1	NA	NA	CASSIGAEEAFF	TGTGCCAGTAGTATTGGGGCAGAGGAAGCTTTCTTT
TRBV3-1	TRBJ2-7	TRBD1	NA	CASSQLLGRGQNEQYF	TGTGCCAGCAGCCAACTTCTCGGCAGGGGGCAAAACGAGCAGTACTTC
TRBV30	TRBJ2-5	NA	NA	CAWSVRGLQETQYF	TGTGCCTGGAGTGTACGTGGCCTCCAAGAGACCCAGTACTTC
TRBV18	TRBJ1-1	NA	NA	CASSPSGGADTEAFF	TGTGCCAGCTCACCTTCCGGGGGCGCGGACACTGAAGCTTTCTTT
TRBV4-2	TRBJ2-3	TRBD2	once	CASRELAGEDTQYF	TGTGCCAGCAGAGAACTAGCGGGAGAAGATACGCAGTATTTT
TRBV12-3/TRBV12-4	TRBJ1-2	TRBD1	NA	CASSTGQGANGYTF	TGTGCCAGCAGTACGGGACAGGGGGCCAATGGCTACACCTTC
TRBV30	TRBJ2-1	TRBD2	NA	CAWSGAGGLDEQFF	TGTGCCTGGAGTGGTGCGGGGGGGCTCGATGAGCAGTTCTTC
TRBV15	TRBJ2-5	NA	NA	CATSRDKGEETQYF	TGTGCCACCAGCAGAGATAAAGGGGAAGAGACCCAGTACTTC
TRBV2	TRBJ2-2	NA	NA	CASNYRVTTTGELFF	TGTGCCAGTAATTACAGGGTAACGACCACCGGGGAGCTGTTTTTT
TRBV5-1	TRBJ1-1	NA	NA	CASSPEGVTEAFF	TGCGCCAGCAGCCCCGAAGGGGTCACTGAAGCTTTCTTT
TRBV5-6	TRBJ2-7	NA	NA	CASSHLQGGEQYF	TGTGCCAGCAGCCACCTACAGGGAGGCGAGCAGTACTTC
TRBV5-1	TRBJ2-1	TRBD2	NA	CASSLTGTSGSLEQFF	TGCGCCAGCAGCTTGACCGGGACTAGCGGGAGTCTTGAGCAGTTCTTC
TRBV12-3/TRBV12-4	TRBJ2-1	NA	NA	CASSSFGGSYNEQFF	TGTGCCAGCAGTTCTTTCGGGGGCTCCTACAATGAGCAGTTCTTC
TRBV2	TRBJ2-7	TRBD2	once	CASSDGGSREQYF	TGTGCCAGCAGTGATGGCGGGAGTAGAGAGCAGTACTTC
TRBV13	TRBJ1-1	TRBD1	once	CASSGGTGPMNTEAFF	TGTGCCAGCAGCGGGGGGACAGGGCCGATGAACACTGAAGCTTTCTTT
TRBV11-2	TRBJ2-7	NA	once	CASSLNGLLPYEQYF	TGTGCCAGCAGCTTAAATGGACTACTCCCCTACGAGCAGTACTTC